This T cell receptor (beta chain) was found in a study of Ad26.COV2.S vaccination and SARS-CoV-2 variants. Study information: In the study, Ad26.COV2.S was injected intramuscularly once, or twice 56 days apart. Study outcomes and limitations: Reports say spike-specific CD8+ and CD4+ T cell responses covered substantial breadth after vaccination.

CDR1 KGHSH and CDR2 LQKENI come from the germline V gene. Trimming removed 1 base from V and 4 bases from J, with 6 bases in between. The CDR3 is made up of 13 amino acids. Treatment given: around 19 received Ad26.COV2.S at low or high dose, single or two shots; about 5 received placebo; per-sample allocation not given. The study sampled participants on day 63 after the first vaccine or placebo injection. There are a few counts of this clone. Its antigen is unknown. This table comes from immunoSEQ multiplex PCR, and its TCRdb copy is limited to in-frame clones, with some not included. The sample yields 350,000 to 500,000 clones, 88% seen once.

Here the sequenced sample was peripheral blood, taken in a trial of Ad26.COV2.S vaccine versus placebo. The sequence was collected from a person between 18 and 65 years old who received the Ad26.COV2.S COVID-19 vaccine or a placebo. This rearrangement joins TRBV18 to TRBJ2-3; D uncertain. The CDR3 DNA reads TGTGCCAGCTCACCACTCGGAGCAGATACGCAGTATTTT. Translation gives CASSPLGADTQYF.